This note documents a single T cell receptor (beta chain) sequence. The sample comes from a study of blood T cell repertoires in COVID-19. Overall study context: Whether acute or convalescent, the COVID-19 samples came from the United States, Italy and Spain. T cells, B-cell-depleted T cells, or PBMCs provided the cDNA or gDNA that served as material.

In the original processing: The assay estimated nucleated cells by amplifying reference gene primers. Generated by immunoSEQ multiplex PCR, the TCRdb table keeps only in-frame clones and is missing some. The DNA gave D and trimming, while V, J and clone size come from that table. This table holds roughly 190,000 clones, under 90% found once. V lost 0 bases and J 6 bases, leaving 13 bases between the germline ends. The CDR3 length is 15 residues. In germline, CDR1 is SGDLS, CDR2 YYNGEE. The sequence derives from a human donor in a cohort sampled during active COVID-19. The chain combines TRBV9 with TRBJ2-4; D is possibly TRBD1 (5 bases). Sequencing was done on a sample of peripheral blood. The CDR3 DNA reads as TGTGCCAGCAGCGTAGAGGCAGGGATGTCAAACATTCAGTACTTC. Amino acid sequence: CASSVEAGMSNIQYF.